This TCR beta chain was recovered during a study of T-cell memory formation after mild COVID-19. Whole-study context: In these data, TCR clusters were largely donor specific. Broader study findings: Several responding clones turned up in pre-infection memory, indicating that cross-reactive memory may have taken part. Contracting CD8+ clones were enriched in EMRA, CD4+ mainly in CM and EM.

V was cut by 5 bases and J by 2 bases, with 16 bases left in between. This CDR3 comprises 15 residues. Germline V gives CDR1 SNHLY, CDR2 FYNNEI. On this clonotype itself: Its antigen is unidentified.

One entry per CDR3 protein results from TCRdb running MiXCR on the 5' RACE reads. The table lists under 700,000 distinct CDR3 sequences, roughly 20% of them singletons. The sample consisted of PBMCs or a T cell subset sorted from them (not recorded which). The source of this sequence is an adult woman who had mild COVID-19 (a few samples of this study predate the infection). Cell type and time point are not known. The chain couples TRBV2 to TRBJ2-7, with a weak D call TRBD2 (6 bases). The CDR3 reads CASSRAGRRTYEQYF. In DNA, the CDR3 is TGTGCCAGCAGTCGGGCGGGACGGCGTACCTACGAGCAGTACTTC.